This T cell receptor (beta chain) was retrieved from a study of blood T cell repertoires in COVID-19. Study overall: Nucleic acid was either cDNA or gDNA, and it came from T cells, B-cell-depleted T cells, or PBMCs.

Data came from immunoSEQ multiplex PCR; TCRdb stores just in-frame clones and leaves some out. The sample holds 50,000 to 65,000 clones; more than 75% are singletons and the top ten take under 4.5%. The table lists this clone with a few counts. The ends lost 4 bases at V and 2 bases at J; junction bases unmatched: 8. The CDR3 covers 16 residues. The V gene's germline CDR1 is ENHRY and CDR2 SYGVKD. The chain is built from TRBV10-3 and TRBJ2-7; the match to TRBD1 covers 10 bases. The origin of this receptor is a human donor in a cohort sampled during active COVID-19. The material sequenced was peripheral blood. The CDR3 sequence is CAISALGQGLPYEQYF. CDR3 sequence (DNA): TGTGCCATCAGTGCTTTGGGACAGGGGCTCCCCTACGAGCAGTACTTC.